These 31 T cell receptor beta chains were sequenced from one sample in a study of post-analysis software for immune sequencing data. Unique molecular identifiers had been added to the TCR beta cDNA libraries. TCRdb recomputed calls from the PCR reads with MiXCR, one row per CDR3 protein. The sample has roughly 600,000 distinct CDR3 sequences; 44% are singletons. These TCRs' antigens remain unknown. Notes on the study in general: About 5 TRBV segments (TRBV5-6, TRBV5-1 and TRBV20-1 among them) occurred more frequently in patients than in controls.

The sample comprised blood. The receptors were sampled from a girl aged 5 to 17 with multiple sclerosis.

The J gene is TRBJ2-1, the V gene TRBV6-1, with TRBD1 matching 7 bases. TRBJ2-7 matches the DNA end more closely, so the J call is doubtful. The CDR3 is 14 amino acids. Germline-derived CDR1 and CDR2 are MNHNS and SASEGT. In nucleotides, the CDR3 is TGTGCCAGCAGTGATTTAGGGGGCAGTTACGAGCAGTACTTC. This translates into CASSDLGGSYEQYF.

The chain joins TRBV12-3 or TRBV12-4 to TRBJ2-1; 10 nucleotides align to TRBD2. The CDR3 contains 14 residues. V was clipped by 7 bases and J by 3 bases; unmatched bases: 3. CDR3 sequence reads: CASKLAGHYNEQFF. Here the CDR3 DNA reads TGTGCCAGCAAACTAGCGGGGCACTACAATGAGCAGTTCTTC.

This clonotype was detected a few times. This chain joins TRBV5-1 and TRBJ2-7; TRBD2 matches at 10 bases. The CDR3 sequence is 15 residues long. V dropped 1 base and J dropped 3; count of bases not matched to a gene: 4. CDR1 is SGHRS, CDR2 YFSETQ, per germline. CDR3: CASSLSPSGGYEQYF. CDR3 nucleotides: TGCGCCAGCAGCTTGAGTCCTAGCGGGGGCTACGAGCAGTACTTC.

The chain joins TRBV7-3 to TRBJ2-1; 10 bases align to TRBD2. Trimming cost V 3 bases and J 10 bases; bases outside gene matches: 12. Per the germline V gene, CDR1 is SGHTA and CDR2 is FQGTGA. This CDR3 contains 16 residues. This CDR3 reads CASSFTLAGATREQFF. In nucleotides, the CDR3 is TGTGCCAGCAGCTTTACGCTAGCGGGGGCGACAAGAGAGCAGTTCTTC.

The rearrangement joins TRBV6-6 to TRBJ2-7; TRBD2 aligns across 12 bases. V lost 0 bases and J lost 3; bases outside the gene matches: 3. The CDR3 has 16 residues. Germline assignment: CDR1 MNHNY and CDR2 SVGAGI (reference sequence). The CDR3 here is CASSYSTSGSNYEQYF. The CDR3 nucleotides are TGTGCCAGCAGTTACTCGACTAGCGGGAGTAACTACGAGCAGTACTTC.

The CDR3 bases are TGCAGTGCTCGGACAGAGTACAATGAGCAGTTCTTC. Translated, it gives CSARTEYNEQFF. The V call is TRBV20-1, the J call TRBJ2-1; TRBD1 might be the D (6 bases). Germline V lookup: CDR1 DFQATT, CDR2 SNEGSKA (reference sequence). The ends were cut back, 5 bases at V and 4 bases at J, with 9 bases in the middle. The CDR3 spans 12 residues.

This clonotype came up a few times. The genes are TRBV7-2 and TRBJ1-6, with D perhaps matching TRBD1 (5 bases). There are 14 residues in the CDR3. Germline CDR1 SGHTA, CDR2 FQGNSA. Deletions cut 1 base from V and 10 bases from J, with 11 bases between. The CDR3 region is CASSLGQLNSPLHF. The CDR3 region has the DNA TGTGCCAGCAGCTTAGGACAGTTAAACTCACCCCTCCACTTT.

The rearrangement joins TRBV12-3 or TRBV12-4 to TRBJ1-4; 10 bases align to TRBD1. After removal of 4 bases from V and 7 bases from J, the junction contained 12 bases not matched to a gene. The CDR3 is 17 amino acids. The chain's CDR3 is CASSSWGQGTEGEKLFF. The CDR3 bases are TGTGCCAGCAGTTCCTGGGGACAGGGGACGGAAGGTGAAAAACTGTTTTTT.

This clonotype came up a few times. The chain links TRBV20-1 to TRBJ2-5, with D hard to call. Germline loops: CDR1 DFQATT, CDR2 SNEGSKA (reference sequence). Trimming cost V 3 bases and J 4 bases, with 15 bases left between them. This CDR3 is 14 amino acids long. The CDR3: CSARSRVQRETQYF. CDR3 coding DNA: TGCAGTGCTAGGTCTCGGGTTCAGCGAGAGACCCAGTACTTC.

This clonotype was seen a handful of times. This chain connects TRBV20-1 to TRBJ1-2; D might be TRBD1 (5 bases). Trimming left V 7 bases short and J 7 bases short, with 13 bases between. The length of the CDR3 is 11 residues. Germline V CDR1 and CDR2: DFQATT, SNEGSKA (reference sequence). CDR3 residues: CSGQRDGGYTF. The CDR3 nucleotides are TGCAGTGGACAAAGGGACGGTGGCTACACCTTC.

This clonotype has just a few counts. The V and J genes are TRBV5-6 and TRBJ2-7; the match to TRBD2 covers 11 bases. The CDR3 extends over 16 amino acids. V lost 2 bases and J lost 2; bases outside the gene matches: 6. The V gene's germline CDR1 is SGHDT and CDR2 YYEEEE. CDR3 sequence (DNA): TGTGCCAGCAGCTTCTCTAGCGGGAGGAGGGCCTACGAGCAGTACTTC. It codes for CASSFSSGRRAYEQYF.

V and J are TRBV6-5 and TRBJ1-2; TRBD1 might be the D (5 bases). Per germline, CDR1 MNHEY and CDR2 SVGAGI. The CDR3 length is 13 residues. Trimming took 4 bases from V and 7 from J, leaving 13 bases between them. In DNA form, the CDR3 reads TGTGCCAGCAGTTTCCACCGAGGGGCTGGCTACACCTTC. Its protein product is CASSFHRGAGYTF.

The CDR3 loop reads CASRTTSLSTDTQYF. The CDR3 DNA follows: TGCGCCAGCAGAACGACTAGCCTAAGCACAGATACGCAGTATTTT. The genes are TRBV5-1 and TRBJ2-3; 7 nucleotides align to TRBD2. Germline V CDR1 and CDR2: SGHRS, YFSETQ. The V segment lost 5 bases and the J segment 0 bases; nucleotides outside the gene matches: 6. The CDR3 has 15 amino acids.

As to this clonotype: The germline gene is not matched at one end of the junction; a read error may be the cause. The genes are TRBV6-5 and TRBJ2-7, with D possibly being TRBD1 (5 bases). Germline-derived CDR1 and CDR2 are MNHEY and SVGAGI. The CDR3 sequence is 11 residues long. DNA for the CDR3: TGTGCCGGCAGTGACAGTTACGAGCAGTACTTC. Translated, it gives CAGSDSYEQYF.

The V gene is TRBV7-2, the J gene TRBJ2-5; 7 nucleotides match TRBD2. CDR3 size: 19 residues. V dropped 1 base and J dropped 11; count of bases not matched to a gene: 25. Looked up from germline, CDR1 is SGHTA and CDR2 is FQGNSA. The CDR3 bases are TGTGCCAGCAGCTTAGGCTGGGGTCCGCGGGGGTTTTATTACAATGAGCAGTACTTC. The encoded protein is CASSLGWGPRGFYYNEQYF. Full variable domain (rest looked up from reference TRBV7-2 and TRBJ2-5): GAGVSQSPSNKVTEKGKDVELRCDPISGHTALYWYRQSLGQGLEFLIYFQGNSAPDKSGLPSDRFSAERTGGSVSTLTIQRTQQEDSAVYLCASSLGWGPRGFYYNEQYFGPGTRLLVL.

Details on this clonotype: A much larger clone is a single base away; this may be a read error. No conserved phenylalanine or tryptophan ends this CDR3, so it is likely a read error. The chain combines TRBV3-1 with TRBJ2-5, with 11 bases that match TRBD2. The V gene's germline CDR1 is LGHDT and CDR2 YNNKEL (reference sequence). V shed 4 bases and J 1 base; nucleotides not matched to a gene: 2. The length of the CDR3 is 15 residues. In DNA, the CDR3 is TGTGCCAGCAGCCCGGGACTAGCGGTCCAAGAGACCCAGTACTGC. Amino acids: CASSPGLAVQETQYC.

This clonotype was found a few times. The CDR3 DNA reads as TGTGCCAGCAGCCAAGACAATGAGCAGTTCTTC. It translates to CASSQDNEQFF. The genes are TRBV4-2 and TRBJ2-1, with D uncertain. The germline V and J ends were trimmed by 0 bases and 6 bases, with 0 bases remaining between them. The CDR3 has 11 residues. Per germline, CDR1 LGHNA and CDR2 YNFKEQ.

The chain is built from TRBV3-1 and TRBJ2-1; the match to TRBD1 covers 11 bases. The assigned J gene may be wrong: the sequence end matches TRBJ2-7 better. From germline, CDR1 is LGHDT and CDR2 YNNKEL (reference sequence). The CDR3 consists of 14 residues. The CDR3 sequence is CASSQDRGRNEQYF. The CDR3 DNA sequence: TGTGCCAGCAGCCAGGACAGGGGGCGGAACGAGCAGTACTTC.

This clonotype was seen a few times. This CDR3 is CATSRDIGVVLNTEAFF. The CDR3 DNA sequence: TGTGCCACCAGCAGAGATATAGGGGTTGTTCTGAACACTGAAGCTTTCTTT. The chain recombines TRBV15 with TRBJ1-1; maybe TRBD1 (5 bases). The CDR3 has 17 residues. V lost 0 bases, J lost 0 bases, and 14 bases lay in between. The germline CDR1 and CDR2 sequences are LNHNV and YYDKDF (reference sequence). Variable domain in full (rest from reference TRBV15 and TRBJ1-1): DAMVIQNPRYQVTQFGKPVTLSCSQTLNHNVMYWYQQKSSQAPKLLFHYYDKDFNNEADTPDNFQSRRPNTSFCFLDIRSPGLGDTAMYLCATSRDIGVVLNTEAFFGQGTRLTVV.

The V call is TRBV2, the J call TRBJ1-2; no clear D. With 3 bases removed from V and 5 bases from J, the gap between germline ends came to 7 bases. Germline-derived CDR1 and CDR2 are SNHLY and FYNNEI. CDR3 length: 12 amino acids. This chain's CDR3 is CASSDRTYGYTF. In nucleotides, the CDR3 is TGTGCCAGCAGTGATAGAACTTATGGCTACACCTTC.

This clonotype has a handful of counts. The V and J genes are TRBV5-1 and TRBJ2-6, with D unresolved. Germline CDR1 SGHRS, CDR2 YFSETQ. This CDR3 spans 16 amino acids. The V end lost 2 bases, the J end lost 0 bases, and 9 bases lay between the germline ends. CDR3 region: CASSFSPTSGANVLTF. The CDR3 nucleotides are TGCGCCAGCAGCTTCAGCCCGACCTCTGGGGCCAACGTCCTGACTTTC.

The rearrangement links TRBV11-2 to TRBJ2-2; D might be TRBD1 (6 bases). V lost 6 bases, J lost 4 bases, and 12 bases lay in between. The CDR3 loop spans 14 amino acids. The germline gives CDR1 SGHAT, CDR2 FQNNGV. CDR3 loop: CASSYRVRTGELFF. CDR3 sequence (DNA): TGTGCCAGCAGTTACAGGGTTCGCACCGGGGAGCTGTTTTTT.

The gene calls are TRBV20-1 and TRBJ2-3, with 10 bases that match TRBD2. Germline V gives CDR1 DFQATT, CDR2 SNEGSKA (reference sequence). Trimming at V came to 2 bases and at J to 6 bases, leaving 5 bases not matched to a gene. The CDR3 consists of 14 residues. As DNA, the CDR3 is TGCAGTGCTAGACTAAGCGGGGGGGCCGATACGCAGTATTTT. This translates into CSARLSGGADTQYF.

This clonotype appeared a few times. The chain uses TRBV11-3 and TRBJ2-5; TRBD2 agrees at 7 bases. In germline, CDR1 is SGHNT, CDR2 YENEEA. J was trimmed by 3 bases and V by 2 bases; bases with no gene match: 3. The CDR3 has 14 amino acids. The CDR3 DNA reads TGTGCCAGCAGCTTACTTCGGGAGGAAGAGACCCAGTACTTC. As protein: CASSLLREEETQYF.

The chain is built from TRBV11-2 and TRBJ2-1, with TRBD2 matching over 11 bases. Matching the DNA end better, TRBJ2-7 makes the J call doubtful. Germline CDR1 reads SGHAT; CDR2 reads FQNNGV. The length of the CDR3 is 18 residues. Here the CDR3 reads CASSLDGASGRLAHEQYF. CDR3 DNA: TGTGCCAGCAGCTTAGATGGGGCTAGCGGGAGGTTAGCCCACGAGCAGTACTTC.

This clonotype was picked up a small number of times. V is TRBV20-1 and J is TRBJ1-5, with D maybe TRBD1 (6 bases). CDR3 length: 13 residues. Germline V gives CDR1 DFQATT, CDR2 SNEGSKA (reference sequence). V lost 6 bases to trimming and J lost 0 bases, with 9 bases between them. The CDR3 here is CSAPTGSNQPQHF. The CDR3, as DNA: TGCAGTGCGCCGACAGGTAGCAATCAGCCCCAGCATTTT.

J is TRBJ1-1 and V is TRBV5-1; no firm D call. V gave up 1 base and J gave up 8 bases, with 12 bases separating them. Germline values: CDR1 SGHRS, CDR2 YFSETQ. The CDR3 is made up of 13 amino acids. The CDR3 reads CASSLLVAKEAFF. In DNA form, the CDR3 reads TGCGCCAGCAGCTTGCTTGTAGCTAAGGAAGCTTTCTTT. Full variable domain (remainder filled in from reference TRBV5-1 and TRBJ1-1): KAGVTQTPRYLIKTRGQQVTLSCSPISGHRSVSWYQQTPGQGLQFLFEYFSETQRNKGNFPGRFSGRQFSNSRSEMNVSTLELGDSALYLCASSLLVAKEAFFGQGTRLTVV.

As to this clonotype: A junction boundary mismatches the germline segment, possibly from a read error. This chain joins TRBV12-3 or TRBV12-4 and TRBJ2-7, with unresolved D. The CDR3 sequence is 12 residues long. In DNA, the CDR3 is TGTGTCAGCAGTCTAGGGCCCTACGAGCAGTACTTC. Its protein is CVSSLGPYEQYF.

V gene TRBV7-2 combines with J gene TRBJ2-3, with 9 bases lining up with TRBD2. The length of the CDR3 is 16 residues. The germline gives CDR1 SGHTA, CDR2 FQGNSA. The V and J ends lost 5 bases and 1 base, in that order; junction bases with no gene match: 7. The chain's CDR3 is CASSLYSGSGTDTQYF. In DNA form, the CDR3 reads TGTGCCAGCAGCCTTTATAGCGGGAGCGGCACAGATACGCAGTATTTT.

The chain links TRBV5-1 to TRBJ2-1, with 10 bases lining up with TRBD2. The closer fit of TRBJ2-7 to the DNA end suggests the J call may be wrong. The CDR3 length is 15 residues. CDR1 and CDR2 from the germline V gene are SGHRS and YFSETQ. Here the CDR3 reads CASSLTSGIFYEQYF. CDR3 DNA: TGCGCCAGCAGCCTAACTAGCGGGATTTTCTACGAGCAGTACTTC.

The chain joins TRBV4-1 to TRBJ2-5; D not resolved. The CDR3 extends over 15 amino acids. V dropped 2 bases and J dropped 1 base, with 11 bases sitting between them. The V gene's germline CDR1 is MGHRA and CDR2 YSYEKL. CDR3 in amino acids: CASSQRAGRQETQYF. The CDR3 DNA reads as TGCGCCAGCAGCCAACGTGCCGGGCGCCAAGAGACCCAGTACTTC.